Below are 18 T cell receptor beta chains sequenced from a single sample in a study of blood T cell repertoires in COVID-19. Sequencing was performed with immunoSEQ multiplex PCR; in TCRdb, only in-frame clones are kept and a portion is missing. This table has about 300,000 clones, roughly 87% appearing once. Input material: peripheral blood. Receptors originate from a man aged 18-30 years with active or convalescent COVID-19.

This sequence joins TRBV4-1 and TRBJ2-2, with 10 positions matching TRBD2. With V trimmed by 0 bases and J by 2 bases, 15 bases remained unmatched. The CDR3 is 21 residues long. Germline V lookup: CDR1 MGHRA, CDR2 YSYEKL. DNA for the CDR3: TGCGCCAGCAGCCAAGATAGCAGCGGGGGGGCTGGGTTAGTAAACACCGGGGAGCTGTTTTTT. Its translation: CASSQDSSGGAGLVNTGELFF.

The chain couples TRBV6-6 to TRBJ2-2, with 7 bases fitting TRBD1. Germline lookup yields CDR1 MNHNY and CDR2 SVGAGI (reference sequence). After removal of 2 bases from V and 6 bases from J, the junction contained 3 bases not matched to a gene. This CDR3 has 14 residues. CDR3 loop: CASSYQGQPGELFF. The CDR3, as DNA: TGTGCCAGCAGTTACCAGGGACAGCCCGGGGAGCTGTTTTTT.

This rearrangement joins TRBV29-1 to TRBJ2-1; 9 bases map to TRBD2. J was trimmed by 4 bases and V by 8 bases; bases with no gene match: 12. Germline lookup yields CDR1 SQVTM and CDR2 ANQGSEA. The CDR3 contains 15 residues. In DNA form, the CDR3 reads TGCAGCCCTTTGGAGGCGGGGGGGACATACAATGAGCAGTTCTTC. This encodes CSPLEAGGTYNEQFF.

The chain couples TRBV11-2 to TRBJ1-1, with D uncertain. Germline V gene data show CDR1 as SGHAT and CDR2 as FQNNGV. V lost 3 bases and J lost 3, with 5 bases in between. The CDR3 length is 12 residues. CDR3 sequence reads: CASSFEYTEAFF. The CDR3, as DNA: TGTGCCAGCAGCTTCGAGTACACTGAAGCTTTCTTT. Variable domain in full (rest from reference TRBV11-2 and TRBJ1-1): EAGVAQSPRYKIIEKRQSVAFWCNPISGHATLYWYQQILGQGPKLLIQFQNNGVVDDSQLPKDRFSAERLKGVDSTLKIQPAKLEDSAVYLCASSFEYTEAFFGQGTRLTVV.

V is TRBV6-2 or TRBV6-3 and J is TRBJ2-3; D call uncertain. The V and J ends lost 3 bases and 2 bases respectively, with 12 bases between them. The CDR3 runs 15 residues. Germline CDR1 reads MNHEY; CDR2 reads SVGEGT. CDR3 region: CASSYSILYTDTQYF. The CDR3 nucleotides read TGTGCCAGCAGTTATAGCATACTATACACAGATACGCAGTATTTT.

The chain joins TRBV10-3 to TRBJ2-1, with 12 bases identical to TRBD2. Trimming removed 2 bases from V and 0 bases from J; junction bases left unmatched: 8. Germline CDR1 is ENHRY and CDR2 is SYGVKD. The CDR3 covers 19 residues. The chain's CDR3 is CAISETPGLAGSSYNEQFF. The CDR3 DNA sequence: TGTGCCATCAGTGAGACCCCCGGACTAGCGGGGAGCTCCTACAATGAGCAGTTCTTC.

The chain combines TRBV11-3 with TRBJ1-1, with 7 bases identical to TRBD1. V lost 1 base to trimming and J lost 1 base; unmatched junction nucleotides: 3. This CDR3 is built from 15 residues. CDR1 is SGHNT and CDR2 is YENEEA in the germline V gene. The CDR3 sequence: CASSLGGQKNTEAFF. Here the CDR3 DNA reads TGTGCCAGCAGCTTAGGGGGACAGAAGAACACTGAAGCTTTCTTT.

The chain employs TRBV19 and TRBJ1-5; no clear D gene. The V gene's germline CDR1 is LNHDA and CDR2 SQIVND (reference sequence). CDR3 length: 15 amino acids. V was pared by 6 bases and J by 0 bases, with 12 bases between. In nucleotides, the CDR3 is TGTGCCAGTAGGGAGGGAATTAGTAGCAATCAGCCCCAGCATTTT. This sequence encodes CASREGISSNQPQHF.

The rearrangement links TRBV5-6 to TRBJ1-6; tentative D call: TRBD1 (5 bases). V was trimmed by 4 bases and J by 10 bases, leaving 18 bases between them. Per germline, CDR1 SGHDT and CDR2 YYEEEE. The CDR3 contains 15 residues. CDR3 region: CASSPGTQVDSPLHF. DNA for the CDR3: TGTGCCAGCAGCCCCGGGACTCAGGTCGACTCACCCCTCCACTTT.

Here the CDR3 DNA reads TGTGCCAGCAGTAGATCCTACTCTGGAAACACCATATATTTT. It yields the protein CASSRSYSGNTIYF. The chain links TRBV25-1 to TRBJ1-3; no definite D call. Germline-derived CDR1 and CDR2 are MGHDK and SYGVNS. Trimming took off 5 bases at V and 0 bases at J, with 8 bases between the two ends. The CDR3 length is 14 residues.

As for this clone: Distinct nucleotide sequences in the sample also encode this CDR3. J is TRBJ1-5 and V is TRBV6-5; D is uncertain. V shed 2 bases and J shed 3 bases, with 8 bases lying between them. This CDR3 region has 14 residues. The V gene's germline CDR1 is MNHEY and CDR2 SVGAGI. The CDR3 is CASSYVQSNQPQHF. The CDR3 DNA reads TGTGCCAGCAGTTACGTTCAGTCCAATCAGCCCCAGCATTTT.

This chain uses TRBV18 with TRBJ2-7, with 11 bases identical to TRBD2. After removal of 3 bases from V and 3 bases from J, the junction contained 4 bases not matched to a gene. Germline V gives CDR1 KGHSH, CDR2 LQKENI. The CDR3 runs to 15 residues. CDR3 DNA: TGTGCCAGCTCACCGACTCTAGCGGGGGGCTACGAGCAGTACTTC. It specifies CASSPTLAGGYEQYF.

This clone was detected once. The V call is TRBV13, the J call TRBJ1-3, with no clear D. Deletions cut 0 bases from V and 4 bases from J, with 4 bases between. The CDR3 sequence is 13 residues long. Germline-derived CDR1 and CDR2 are PRHDT and FYEKMQ (reference sequence). CDR3 in amino acids: CASSLGRGNTIYF. DNA of the CDR3: TGTGCCAGCAGCTTAGGCAGAGGAAACACCATATATTTT.

The chain couples TRBV27 to TRBJ1-4; the D gene is possibly TRBD1 (6 bases). In germline, CDR1 is MNHEY, CDR2 SMNVEV (reference sequence). Trimming took 4 bases from V and 6 from J, leaving 15 bases between them. CDR3 length: 15 amino acids. CDR3 sequence reads: CASSSTQTGYEKLFF. The CDR3 DNA is TGTGCCAGCAGTTCAACACAGACAGGTTATGAAAAACTGTTTTTT.

The CDR3 is CAISVPGIYGYTF. As DNA, the CDR3 is TGTGCCATCAGTGTGCCAGGGATATATGGCTACACCTTC. The chain links TRBV10-3 to TRBJ1-2; a possible D gene is TRBD1 (5 bases). The V end was cut by 4 bases, the J end by 5 bases, with 11 bases between. Per germline, CDR1 ENHRY and CDR2 SYGVKD. The CDR3 contains 13 residues.

The gene calls are TRBV9 and TRBJ1-2; perhaps TRBD1 as D (5 bases). Trimming shortened V by 4 bases and J by 4 bases, and 17 bases separated the two germline ends. The germline V gene encodes CDR1 SGDLS and CDR2 YYNGEE. CDR3 length: 15 amino acids. CDR3 protein: CASSPETGDAYGYTF. The CDR3 DNA follows: TGTGCCAGCAGCCCTGAGACGGGGGACGCCTATGGCTACACCTTC.

J is TRBJ1-2 and V is TRBV7-2, with 9 bases that match TRBD1. Germline loops: CDR1 SGHTA, CDR2 FQGNSA. The length of the CDR3 is 17 residues. V gave up 1 base and J gave up 4 bases; unmatched junction bases: 10. CDR3 DNA: TGTGCCAGCAGCTTAGTGGCAGGGACAGGGTGGGGCTATGGCTACACCTTC. This translates into CASSLVAGTGWGYGYTF.

In its sample, this clone was seen a few times. V usage is TRBV2 and J usage is TRBJ1-6, with 7 bases matching TRBD1. Germline V gives CDR1 SNHLY, CDR2 FYNNEI. With V trimmed by 6 bases and J by 3 bases, 5 bases remained unmatched. The CDR3 runs 15 residues. CDR3 in amino acids: CASRQRGLYNSPLHF. CDR3 in DNA: TGTGCCAGCAGGCAGAGGGGGCTCTATAATTCACCCCTCCACTTT.